Below, 22 T cell receptor beta chains from the same sample are listed, as sequenced in a study of blood T cell repertoires in COVID-19. Clones were sequenced by immunoSEQ multiplex PCR, and TCRdb holds only the in-frame ones, with some missing. The repertoire holds 100,000 to 120,000 clones, roughly 79% seen once, with around 16% in the top ten. The sample taken for sequencing was peripheral blood. These receptors were obtained from a woman older than 75 with active or convalescent COVID-19.

This chain links TRBV18 with TRBJ1-2; D ambiguous. The CDR3 is 14 residues long. Germline CDR1 KGHSH, CDR2 LQKENI. V was pared by 1 base and J by 0 bases, with 6 bases between. CDR3 nucleotide sequence: TGTGCCAGCTCACCACGGCAGGCTAACTATGGCTACACCTTC. Translation gives CASSPRQANYGYTF. Together with reference TRBV18 and TRBJ1-2, the CDR3 gives the full variable domain: NAGVMQNPRHLVRRRGQEARLRCSPMKGHSHVYWYRQLPEEGLKFMVYLQKENIIDESGMPKERFSAEFPKEGPSILRIQQVVRGDSAAYFCASSPRQANYGYTFGSGTRLTVV.

This clone was counted a few times. CDR3 in DNA: TGTGCCAGCAGCATGACTAGCGGGAGAAGTTACGAGCAGTACTTC. Translation gives CASSMTSGRSYEQYF. The rearrangement uses TRBV7-8 and TRBJ2-7; 12 nucleotides agree with TRBD2. The CDR3 runs to 15 residues. Germline-derived CDR1 and CDR2 are SGHVS and FQNEAQ. J lost 4 bases, V lost 5 bases, and 6 bases had no gene match.

The chain couples TRBV6-1 to TRBJ2-7; TRBD1 agrees at 9 bases. Trimming took 3 bases from V and 3 from J; bases not matched to a gene: 0. The germline gives CDR1 MNHNS, CDR2 SASEGT. The CDR3 contains 13 residues. The CDR3 loop is CASSEDRGYEQYF. The CDR3 region has the DNA TGTGCCAGCAGTGAGGACAGGGGCTACGAGCAGTACTTC.

The sample holds a few counts of this clone. The chain employs TRBV30 and TRBJ2-4; a possible D gene is TRBD2 (6 bases). The CDR3 loop spans 13 amino acids. Germline V gives CDR1 GTSNPN, CDR2 SVGIG (reference sequence). Trimming shortened V by 0 bases and J by 6 bases, and 9 bases separated the two germline ends. CDR3 loop: CAWSVRGGNIQYF. CDR3 DNA sequence: TGTGCCTGGAGTGTAAGGGGAGGAAACATTCAGTACTTC.

This chain uses TRBV4-1 with TRBJ2-1; a possible D gene is TRBD2 (7 bases). Germline V gene sequence: CDR1 MGHRA, CDR2 YSYEKL. The length of the CDR3 is 18 residues. V was cut by 3 bases and J by 0 bases, with 18 bases left in between. The CDR3: CASSHWRGGLSSYNEQFF. In DNA form, the CDR3 reads TGCGCCAGCAGCCATTGGAGGGGGGGCCTGAGCTCCTACAATGAGCAGTTCTTC.

V usage is TRBV11-2 and J usage is TRBJ2-7; the D is unclear. CDR1 and CDR2 (germline): SGHAT, FQNNGV. V gave up 3 bases and J gave up 2 bases, with 14 bases separating them. CDR3 length equals 15 residues. CDR3 region: CASSLSVAEPYEQYF. The DNA for the CDR3 is TGTGCCAGCAGCTTGAGTGTGGCGGAACCCTACGAGCAGTACTTC. The full variable domain, its missing parts supplied by reference TRBV11-2 and TRBJ2-7, is EAGVAQSPRYKIIEKRQSVAFWCNPISGHATLYWYQQILGQGPKLLIQFQNNGVVDDSQLPKDRFSAERLKGVDSTLKIQPAKLEDSAVYLCASSLSVAEPYEQYFGPGTRLTVT.

This clone has a count of ten or more. The chain is built from TRBV7-9 and TRBJ2-7; 8 positions match TRBD1. CDR3 size: 15 residues. CDR1 and CDR2 from the germline V gene are SEHNR and FQNEAQ (reference sequence). V shed 3 bases and J 6 bases; nucleotides not matched to a gene: 10. The CDR3 region is CASSLLRDRPVEQYF. The CDR3 bases are TGTGCCAGCAGCTTGTTGCGGGACAGGCCTGTCGAGCAGTACTTC.

V gene TRBV9 combines with J gene TRBJ2-7; TRBD2 matches 10 bases. The germline CDR1 and CDR2 sequences are SGDLS and YYNGEE. With V trimmed by 3 bases and J by 6 bases, 6 bases remained unmatched. The CDR3 is 14 residues long. In DNA, the CDR3 is TGTGCCAGCAGCGGTCTAGCGGGAGTCGGCGAGCAGTACTTC. This translates into CASSGLAGVGEQYF.

This chain joins TRBV5-1 and TRBJ2-1; D is ambiguous. Germline CDR1 is SGHRS and CDR2 is YFSETQ. The CDR3 totals 15 residues. With 4 bases removed from V and 4 bases from J, the gap between germline ends came to 15 bases. The CDR3 DNA sequence: TGCGCCAGCAGCCCGACGCTCACCGGGTACAATGAGCAGTTCTTC. It is translated as CASSPTLTGYNEQFF.

This clone was seen once. The chain is built from TRBV19 and TRBJ2-4; D is uncertain. Germline CDR1 LNHDA, CDR2 SQIVND (reference sequence). This CDR3 has 15 amino acids. V lost 3 bases and J 0 bases, leaving 9 bases between the germline ends. The CDR3 DNA reads TGTGCCAGTAGTATTCAGATAATAGCCAAAAACATTCAGTACTTC. Its protein is CASSIQIIAKNIQYF.

The CDR3 spells CASSPTGYLYEQYF. Written as DNA, the CDR3 is TGTGCCAGCAGCCCGACAGGGTATCTCTACGAGCAGTACTTC. The V gene is TRBV27, the J gene TRBJ2-7; TRBD1 matches at 7 bases. V dropped 6 bases and J dropped 3; count of bases not matched to a gene: 8. Germline CDR1 and CDR2: MNHEY and SMNVEV (reference sequence). The CDR3 is 14 amino acids.

The V gene is TRBV18, the J gene TRBJ1-4, with a tentative D call TRBD1 (5 bases). Per germline, CDR1 KGHSH and CDR2 LQKENI. V was clipped by 0 bases and J by 0 bases, with 11 bases between them. The CDR3 length is 17 residues. CDR3 sequence: CASSPPRGTATNEKLFF. For the CDR3, the DNA is TGTGCCAGCTCACCACCTAGGGGCACGGCAACTAATGAAAAACTGTTTTTT.

The chain links TRBV6-2 or TRBV6-3 to TRBJ2-7, with 9 bases matching TRBD1. Per germline, CDR1 MNHEY and CDR2 SVGEGT. The CDR3 is 16 residues long. The ends lost 2 bases at V and 5 bases at J; junction bases unmatched: 10. CDR3 in amino acids: CASSYRAGQGLNEQYF. CDR3 bases: TGTGCCAGCAGTTACCGAGCGGGACAGGGTCTCAACGAGCAGTACTTC.

The V call is TRBV28, the J call TRBJ1-1, with a weak D call TRBD1 (6 bases). From germline, CDR1 is MDHEN and CDR2 SYDVKM. The CDR3 contains 16 residues. V lost 2 bases and J 4 bases, leaving 17 bases between the germline ends. CDR3: CASSLARGGAVTEAFF. DNA for the CDR3: TGTGCCAGCAGTTTAGCAAGGGGGGGCGCGGTCACTGAAGCTTTCTTT.

The rearrangement uses TRBV15 and TRBJ2-3; 11 nucleotides match TRBD2. Germline V gene lookup returns CDR1 LNHNV and CDR2 YYDKDF (reference sequence). The CDR3 runs to 15 residues. J lost 4 bases, V lost 6 bases, and 6 bases had no gene match. The CDR3 sequence is CATRVAGGPSDTQYF. DNA of the CDR3: TGTGCCACCAGGGTAGCGGGAGGGCCCTCAGATACGCAGTATTTT.

The gene calls are TRBV7-2 and TRBJ1-2; D unclear. V lost 2 bases and J lost 6, with 13 bases in between. The germline V gene has CDR1 SGHTA and CDR2 FQGNSA. The CDR3 is 14 residues long. As DNA, the CDR3 is TGTGCCAGCAGCTTAACTATGAACTCAGATGGCTACACCTTC. This gives the protein CASSLTMNSDGYTF. The variable domain in full, completed from reference TRBV7-2 and TRBJ1-2, reads GAGVSQSPSNKVTEKGKDVELRCDPISGHTALYWYRQSLGQGLEFLIYFQGNSAPDKSGLPSDRFSAERTGGSVSTLTIQRTQQEDSAVYLCASSLTMNSDGYTFGSGTRLTVV.

This clone has only a few counts. The CDR3 sequence is CASSFGGHYEQYF. Written as DNA, the CDR3 is TGTGCCAGCAGCTTTGGGGGCCACTACGAGCAGTACTTC. The chain joins TRBV7-2 to TRBJ2-7, with D perhaps TRBD1 (6 bases). Between the trimmed V and J ends, which lost 3 bases and 3 bases, there was a span of 9 bases. The CDR3 is 13 amino acids. The germline V gene has CDR1 SGHTA and CDR2 FQGNSA.

This clone was found once. The CDR3 region is CASSLRRKEETQYF. CDR3 DNA sequence: TGTGCCAGCAGTTTAAGGAGAAAGGAGGAGACCCAGTACTTC. This sequence joins TRBV27 and TRBJ2-5; the D is unclear. From germline, CDR1 is MNHEY and CDR2 SMNVEV (reference sequence). The CDR3 runs 14 residues. Trimming removed 2 bases from V and 5 bases from J, with 12 bases in between.

This chain joins TRBV3-1 (or the pseudogene TRBV3-2) and TRBJ1-5; TRBD1 is a possible D gene (6 bases). The CDR3 extends over 16 amino acids. Deletions cut 6 bases from V and 0 bases from J, with 15 bases between. CDR1 and CDR2 (germline): LGHDT, YNNKEL (reference sequence). The CDR3 region is CASSKGGGYSNQPQHF. Written as DNA, the CDR3 is TGTGCCAGCAGTAAAGGGGGGGGGTATAGCAATCAGCCCCAGCATTTT.

The sample holds a few counts of this clone. The chain joins TRBV11-2 to TRBJ2-3; D remains unclear. Trimming cost V 5 bases and J 9 bases, with 12 bases left between them. Germline assignment: CDR1 SGHAT and CDR2 FQNNGV. CDR3 size: 12 residues. The CDR3 loop reads CASSPSLWTQYF. The CDR3 nucleotides read TGTGCCAGCAGCCCAAGCCTCTGGACGCAGTATTTT.

The chain carries TRBV27 and TRBJ2-1; 14 nucleotides line up with TRBD2. V lost 6 bases, J lost 6 bases, and 4 bases stayed unmatched. The germline gives CDR1 MNHEY, CDR2 SMNVEV (reference sequence). CDR3 length equals 15 residues. DNA of the CDR3: TGTGCCAGCAGGGGACTAGCGGGAGTTCTCAATGAGCAGTTCTTC. It codes for CASRGLAGVLNEQFF.

This clone was recorded only once. The chain recombines TRBV5-1 with TRBJ1-6; perhaps TRBD1 as D (6 bases). This CDR3 region has 15 residues. Trimming left V 4 bases short and J 3 bases short, with 11 bases between. CDR1 and CDR2 from the germline V gene are SGHRS and YFSETQ. CDR3 nucleotides: TGCGCCAGCAGCCCAACAGGGTACTATAATTCACCCCTCCACTTT. Its translation is CASSPTGYYNSPLHF.